These 26 T cell receptor beta chains share one sample of origin, sequenced in a study of cytomegalovirus exposure and HLA in healthy donors. The PCR was carried out with 60 Vbeta primers and 13 Jbeta primers. TCRdb's copy holds only in-frame clones and misses some; the assay was immunoSEQ multiplex PCR. This table holds 45,000 to 65,000 clones, 65% to 85% found once. The material sequenced was PBMCs. These receptor sequences come from a man aged 18 to 30 in good health and CMV-seronegative.

This clone has only one observation. The same CDR3 is also encoded by other DNA sequences in this sample. The chain employs TRBV30 and TRBJ1-1; D unclear. Germline V gene sequence: CDR1 GTSNPN, CDR2 SVGIG (reference sequence). The ends were cut back, 0 bases at V and 5 bases at J, with 10 bases in the middle. CDR3 length: 13 residues. The CDR3 coding sequence is TGTGCCTGGAGTGTGAGAGGGAATACTGAAGCTTTCTTT. Protein: CAWSVRGNTEAFF.

V gene TRBV2 combines with J gene TRBJ2-7, with D possibly being TRBD1 (7 bases). V lost 9 bases and J 0 bases, leaving 12 bases between the germline ends. Germline CDR1 and CDR2: SNHLY and FYNNEI. This CDR3 is 13 amino acids long. DNA for the CDR3: TGTGCCAGGGCGGGACAGAACTCCTACGAGCAGTACTTC. Translation gives CARAGQNSYEQYF.

V gene TRBV5-1 combines with J gene TRBJ2-7; tentative D call: TRBD2 (5 bases). Germline-derived CDR1 and CDR2 are SGHRS and YFSETQ. The CDR3 spans 14 residues. Trimming pared 5 bases from V and 0 bases from J, leaving 12 bases between. DNA of the CDR3: TGCGCCAGCAGGCTCGCTGGGAGCTCCTACGAGCAGTACTTC. Translation: CASRLAGSSYEQYF. Full variable domain (missing parts from reference TRBV5-1 and TRBJ2-7): KAGVTQTPRYLIKTRGQQVTLSCSPISGHRSVSWYQQTPGQGLQFLFEYFSETQRNKGNFPGRFSGRQFSNSRSEMNVSTLELGDSALYLCASRLAGSSYEQYFGPGTRLTVT.

The J gene is TRBJ1-2, the V gene TRBV27; 8 positions agree with TRBD1. V dropped 6 bases and J dropped 6; count of bases not matched to a gene: 6. Germline V gene sequence: CDR1 MNHEY, CDR2 SMNVEV (reference sequence). The CDR3 covers 13 residues. CDR3: CASRADRVDGYTF. The DNA of the CDR3 is TGTGCCAGCAGGGCGGACAGGGTGGATGGCTACACCTTC.

This chain links TRBV5-1 with TRBJ1-1; D is ambiguous. CDR1 and CDR2 from the germline V gene are SGHRS and YFSETQ. This CDR3 comprises 13 residues. V dropped 0 bases and J dropped 4 bases, with 7 bases sitting between them. In nucleotides, the CDR3 is TGCGCCAGCAGCTTGGATCCTGTCACTGAAGCTTTCTTT. Protein: CASSLDPVTEAFF. Full variable domain (outside the CDR3, taken from reference TRBV5-1 and TRBJ1-1): KAGVTQTPRYLIKTRGQQVTLSCSPISGHRSVSWYQQTPGQGLQFLFEYFSETQRNKGNFPGRFSGRQFSNSRSEMNVSTLELGDSALYLCASSLDPVTEAFFGQGTRLTVV.

The chain uses TRBV4-2 and TRBJ2-7; perhaps TRBD1 as D (6 bases). From germline, CDR1 is LGHNA and CDR2 YNFKEQ. The germline V and J ends were trimmed by 0 bases and 5 bases, with 14 bases remaining between them. This CDR3 is built from 15 residues. CDR3 coding DNA: TGTGCCAGCAGCCAAGAGACAGGCACCTCACACGAGCAGTACTTC. This codes for CASSQETGTSHEQYF.

This chain uses TRBV4-1 with TRBJ2-2; maybe TRBD2 (6 bases). Germline CDR1 is MGHRA and CDR2 is YSYEKL. The V end lost 1 base, the J end lost 4 bases, and 10 bases lay between the germline ends. The CDR3 covers 15 residues. The CDR3 is CASSQVEGITGELFF. CDR3 bases: TGCGCCAGCAGCCAAGTGGAGGGAATCACCGGGGAGCTGTTTTTT.

CDR3: CASSLQGRTGELFF. The CDR3 region has the DNA TGTGCCAGCAGCCTGCAGGGGCGCACCGGGGAGCTGTTTTTT. The V call is TRBV7-2, the J call TRBJ2-2; the D gene is possibly TRBD1 (6 bases). V was trimmed by 5 bases and J by 4 bases, leaving 11 bases between them. The CDR3 covers 14 residues. Germline V gene sequence: CDR1 SGHTA, CDR2 FQGNSA. Variable domain in full (rest from reference TRBV7-2 and TRBJ2-2): GAGVSQSPSNKVTEKGKDVELRCDPISGHTALYWYRQSLGQGLEFLIYFQGNSAPDKSGLPSDRFSAERTGGSVSTLTIQRTQQEDSAVYLCASSLQGRTGELFFGEGSRLTVL.

The rearrangement joins TRBV29-1 to TRBJ1-1; D remains ambiguous. The CDR3 sequence is 14 residues long. From germline, CDR1 is SQVTM and CDR2 ANQGSEA. The germline V and J ends were trimmed by 4 bases and 1 base, with 13 bases remaining between them. CDR3 protein: CSVGQSSANTEAFF. The CDR3 DNA sequence: TGCAGCGTTGGACAATCATCAGCGAACACTGAAGCTTTCTTT.

The chain carries TRBV2 and TRBJ1-1, with D possibly TRBD1 on 6 matching bases. V lost 6 bases, J lost 0 bases, and 11 bases lay in between. Germline V gene lookup returns CDR1 SNHLY and CDR2 FYNNEI. This CDR3 contains 14 residues. The CDR3: CASRMGQMNTEAFF. The CDR3 DNA follows: TGTGCCAGCAGGATGGGACAAATGAACACTGAAGCTTTCTTT.

On this clone itself: At one end the junction does not follow the germline gene, possibly because of a read error. This chain uses TRBV29-1 with TRBJ2-1, with 8 bases fitting TRBD1. The length of the CDR3 is 11 residues. CDR1 and CDR2 (germline): SQVTM, ANQGSEA. CDR3 amino acids: CIGQGYNEQFF. CDR3 in DNA: TGTATTGGACAGGGATACAATGAGCAGTTCTTC.

This clone appeared a single time. This chain uses TRBV7-2 with TRBJ2-7; the D gene is possibly TRBD2 (6 bases). Germline V lookup: CDR1 SGHTA, CDR2 FQGNSA. Trimming left V 7 bases short and J 5 bases short, with 18 bases between. This CDR3 is 14 amino acids long. Written as DNA, the CDR3 is TGTGCCAGCACCCGACGCGGGATGATGGACGAGCAGTACTTC. The encoded protein is CASTRRGMMDEQYF. Together with reference TRBV7-2 and TRBJ2-7, the CDR3 gives the full variable domain: GAGVSQSPSNKVTEKGKDVELRCDPISGHTALYWYRQSLGQGLEFLIYFQGNSAPDKSGLPSDRFSAERTGGSVSTLTIQRTQQEDSAVYLCASTRRGMMDEQYFGPGTRLTVT.

The rearrangement links TRBV4-1 to TRBJ2-1, with 11 nucleotides matching TRBD2. Germline lookup yields CDR1 MGHRA and CDR2 YSYEKL. The V and J ends lost 3 bases and 5 bases, in that order; junction bases with no gene match: 6. The CDR3 is 16 residues long. CDR3 bases: TGCGCCAGCAGCCACGCCGGGACTAGCGGAAACAATGAGCAGTTCTTC. Translation gives CASSHAGTSGNNEQFF.

The chain uses TRBV25-1 and TRBJ2-2, with TRBD2 as a possible D gene (5 bases). V lost 2 bases, J lost 5 bases, and 9 bases lay in between. The germline gives CDR1 MGHDK, CDR2 SYGVNS. The CDR3 is 14 residues long. In nucleotides, the CDR3 is TGTGCCAGCAGTGAAGCGGGTTTAACCGGGGAGCTGTTTTTT. Residues: CASSEAGLTGELFF.

V and J are TRBV2 and TRBJ2-1; D call uncertain. Per the germline V gene, CDR1 is SNHLY and CDR2 is FYNNEI. This CDR3 contains 13 residues. The V gene lost 3 bases and the J gene lost 1 base, with 4 bases spanning the gap. The CDR3 loop is CASSESSYNEQFF. For the CDR3, the DNA is TGTGCCAGCAGTGAGTCTTCCTACAATGAGCAGTTCTTC.

J is TRBJ2-2 and V is TRBV7-2, with D hard to call. The germline V gene has CDR1 SGHTA and CDR2 FQGNSA. The V and J ends lost 5 bases and 4 bases respectively, with 11 bases between them. The CDR3 is 14 residues long. The CDR3 protein is CASSRAISTGELFF. CDR3 nucleotides: TGTGCCAGCAGCCGAGCGATTTCCACCGGGGAGCTGTTTTTT.

This chain connects TRBV28 to TRBJ1-2; D perhaps matches TRBD1 (6 bases). Per the germline V gene, CDR1 is MDHEN and CDR2 is SYDVKM. This CDR3 has 16 residues. Trimming shortened V by 4 bases and J by 3 bases, and 18 bases separated the two germline ends. The CDR3 nucleotides read TGTGCCAGCAGTTCCCGGGCAGGGGAAGGGGACTATGGCTACACCTTC. The encoded protein is CASSSRAGEGDYGYTF.

CDR3 amino acids: CASSFSPTGNTEAFF. The DNA for the CDR3 is TGCGCCAGCAGCTTCAGTCCGACTGGGAACACTGAAGCTTTCTTT. V and J are TRBV5-1 and TRBJ1-1; the D is unclear. This CDR3 region has 15 residues. CDR1 is SGHRS, CDR2 YFSETQ, per germline. Trimming took off 2 bases at V and 1 base at J, with 12 bases between the two ends.

The chain carries TRBV10-2 and TRBJ2-5; possible D gene TRBD1, 6 bases. The V end lost 2 bases, the J end lost 5 bases, and 9 bases lay between the germline ends. Germline V gene lookup returns CDR1 WSHSY and CDR2 SAAADI. The CDR3 is 13 residues long. CDR3 amino acids: CASSEGGWETQYF. The DNA for the CDR3 is TGCGCCAGCAGTGAGGGGGGCTGGGAGACCCAGTACTTC.

Only a few counts were recorded for this clone. The chain has TRBV28 and TRBJ2-1; 7 nucleotides agree with TRBD1. The J segment lost 6 bases and the V segment lost 11 bases, leaving 10 bases of the junction unmatched. The germline CDR1 and CDR2 sequences are MDHEN and SYDVKM. The length of the CDR3 is 13 residues. CDR3 nucleotides: TGTGCCCTCAGGGGGTTAGATTCCAATGAGCAGTTCTTC. Its protein product is CALRGLDSNEQFF.

This clone was counted a few times. The rearrangement links TRBV6-1 to TRBJ2-3; D unclear. CDR3 length equals 13 residues. V was clipped by 5 bases and J by 4 bases, with 10 bases between them. Germline loops: CDR1 MNHNS, CDR2 SASEGT. This CDR3 reads CASSQWSPDTQYF. DNA for the CDR3: TGTGCCAGCAGTCAGTGGTCCCCAGATACGCAGTATTTT.

This rearrangement joins TRBV12-2 to TRBJ2-4; the table's D gene call, TRBD1, was not cross checked with the DNA. TRBV12-2 is a pseudogene. The CDR3 has 16 amino acids. The CDR3 spells CASRPRQGRAKNIQYF. In DNA form, the CDR3 reads TGTGCAAGTCGCCCTAGACAGGGTCGGGCCAAAAACATTCAGTACTTC.

This chain uses TRBV30 with TRBJ2-2; 7 nucleotides match TRBD1. Germline values: CDR1 GTSNPN, CDR2 SVGIG (reference sequence). The CDR3 is 14 amino acids. The J segment lost 6 bases and the V segment lost 2 bases, leaving 6 bases of the junction unmatched. CDR3 nucleotide sequence: TGTGCCTGGAGTATGGGACAGTTCGCCGGGGAGCTGTTTTTT. Encoded protein: CAWSMGQFAGELFF.

This chain connects TRBV5-1 to TRBJ2-7; possibly TRBD2 for D (5 bases). The germline V and J ends were trimmed by 7 bases and 2 bases, with 13 bases remaining between them. This CDR3 contains 13 residues. The V gene's germline CDR1 is SGHRS and CDR2 YFSETQ. The CDR3: CASSGGLTYEQYF. The CDR3 DNA reads TGCGCCAGCTCGGGCGGGCTCACCTACGAGCAGTACTTC.

The rearrangement links TRBV4-3 to TRBJ2-7, with 9 positions matching TRBD1. Per the germline V gene, CDR1 is LGHNA and CDR2 is YSLEER. V was pared by 4 bases and J by 5 bases, with 6 bases of the junction left unmatched. This CDR3 is built from 14 residues. CDR3 nucleotide sequence: TGCGCCAGCAGCCCCGACAGGGGGATGAACGAGCAGTACTTC. Amino acid sequence: CASSPDRGMNEQYF.

The gene calls are TRBV5-6 and TRBJ2-7, with 10 bases aligning to TRBD2. The ends lost 5 bases at V and 3 bases at J; junction bases unmatched: 11. Germline CDR1 SGHDT, CDR2 YYEEEE. This CDR3 contains 16 residues. The CDR3 DNA is TGTGCCAGCAGGTTCAGAGCGGGGGGGCCCGTCTACGAGCAGTACTTC. Encoded protein: CASRFRAGGPVYEQYF.